What follows describes a single T cell receptor beta chain. V was shortened by 4 bases and J by 0 bases, with 15 bases between the two germline ends. The germline V gene has CDR1 SGHNT and CDR2 YYREEE (reference sequence). This CDR3 contains 16 residues. This entry belongs to a study of blood T cell repertoires in COVID-19. Per the authors' pipeline: By means of reference gene primer amplification, nucleated cell counts were estimated. Profiling relied on immunoSEQ multiplex PCR, and the TCRdb table lists in-frame clones only, not all of them. That table gives V, J and clone size, and the DNA gave D and trimming. The table lists about 280,000 clones, 80% to 90% of them singletons.

The sequenced sample consisted of peripheral blood. This TCR was sampled from a woman between 45 and 60 years old who had recovered from COVID-19. This rearrangement joins TRBV5-4 to TRBJ2-3, with D maybe TRBD1 (6 bases). The CDR3 DNA reads as TGTGCCAGCAGCCCCCCAGGGACACTTAGCACAGATACGCAGTATTTT. Its translation: CASSPPGTLSTDTQYF.